Each of the 2 T cell receptor beta chains below was sequenced from the same sample in a study of CD8 T cells in ankylosing spondylitis. General study points: Seemingly distinctive of ankylosing spondylitis blood was a TCR beta motif formed by eight highly homologous variants.

Their antigens are not known. One entry per CDR3 protein results from TCRdb running MiXCR on the 5' RACE reads. The top ten hold approximately 14% of the sample, which has about 330,000 distinct CDR3 sequences, 8% seen once. The sample taken for sequencing was blood, either unsorted or a sorted T cell fraction (not recorded which). The source of these receptors is a male donor with ankylosing spondylitis.

V gene TRBV4-1 combines with J gene TRBJ2-7; 14 bases fit TRBD2. From germline, CDR1 is MGHRA and CDR2 YSYEKL. The ends lost 4 bases at V and 3 bases at J; junction bases unmatched: 5. The CDR3 runs to 16 residues. The DNA for the CDR3 is TGCGCCAGCAGCCCCCCGGGACTAGCGGGAGTCTACGAGCAGTACTTC. This codes for CASSPPGLAGVYEQYF.

This clonotype was picked up many times. This chain joins TRBV3-1 and TRBJ1-6; D ambiguous. V gave up 0 bases and J gave up 14 bases, with 5 bases separating them. The CDR3 is made up of 11 amino acids. Germline V gene sequence: CDR1 LGHDT, CDR2 YNNKEL (reference sequence). CDR3 protein: CASSQESALHF. For the CDR3, the DNA is TGTGCCAGCAGCCAAGAATCGGCCCTCCACTTT.